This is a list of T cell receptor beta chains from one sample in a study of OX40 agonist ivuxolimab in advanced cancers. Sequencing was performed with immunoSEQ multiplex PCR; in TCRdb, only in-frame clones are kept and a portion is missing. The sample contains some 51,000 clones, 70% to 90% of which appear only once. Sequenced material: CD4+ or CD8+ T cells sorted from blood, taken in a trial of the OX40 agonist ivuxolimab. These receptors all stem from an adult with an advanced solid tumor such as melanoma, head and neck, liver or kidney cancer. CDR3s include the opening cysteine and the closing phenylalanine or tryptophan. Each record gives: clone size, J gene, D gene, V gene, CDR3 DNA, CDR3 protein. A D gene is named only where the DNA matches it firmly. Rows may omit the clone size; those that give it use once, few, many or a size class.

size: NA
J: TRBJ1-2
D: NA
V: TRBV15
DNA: TGTGCCACCAGCCCCCTCCACCGACAGAGGAAGGACTATGGCTACACCTTC
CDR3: CATSPLHRQRKDYGYTF

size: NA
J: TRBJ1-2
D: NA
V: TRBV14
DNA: TGTGCCAGCAGCCAAGAGGCAGGTACTAACTATGGCTACACCTTC
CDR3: CASSQEAGTNYGYTF

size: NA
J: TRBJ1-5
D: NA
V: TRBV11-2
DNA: TGTGCCAGCAGCTCCACAGGGATGAATCAGCCCCAGCATTTT
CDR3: CASSSTGMNQPQHF

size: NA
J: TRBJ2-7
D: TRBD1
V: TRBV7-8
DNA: TGTGCCAGCAGCCCGCCTGGACAGGAATTCTACGAGCAGTACTTC
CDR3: CASSPPGQEFYEQYF

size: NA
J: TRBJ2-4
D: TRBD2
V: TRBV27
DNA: TGTGCCAGCAGTCCGGGACTAGTGGGGGCGAGATCCCCCAAAAACATTCAGTACTTC
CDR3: CASSPGLVGARSPKNIQYF

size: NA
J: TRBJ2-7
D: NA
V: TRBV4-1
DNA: TGCGCCAGCAGCCATAACACAGGGCGCGAGCAGTACTTC
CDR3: CASSHNTGREQYF

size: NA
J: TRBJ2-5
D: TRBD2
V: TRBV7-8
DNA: TGTGCCAGCAGCTCGACACTAGCGGGGACTAAAGAGACCCAGTACTTC
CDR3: CASSSTLAGTKETQYF

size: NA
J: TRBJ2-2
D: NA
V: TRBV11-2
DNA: TGTGCCAGCACCCTCGGGGGGGAGCTGTTTTTT
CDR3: CASTLGGELFF

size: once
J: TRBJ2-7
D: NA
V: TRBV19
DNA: TGTGCCAGTAGTTTGGGGGGAGGAACAGGGGTCTACGAGCAGTACTTC
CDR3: CASSLGGGTGVYEQYF

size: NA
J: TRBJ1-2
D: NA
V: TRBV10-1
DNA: TGCGCCAGCAGTAACCCAGGGGCACTTCGCTTC
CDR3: CASSNPGALRF

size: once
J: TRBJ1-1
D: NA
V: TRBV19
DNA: TGTGCCAGTAGTATAGAAATAGGTCGTTACACTGAAGCTTTCTTT
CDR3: CASSIEIGRYTEAFF

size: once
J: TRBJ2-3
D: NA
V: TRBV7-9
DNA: TGTGCCAGCAGCTTAACCATCGCAGATACGCAGTATTTT
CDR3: CASSLTIADTQYF

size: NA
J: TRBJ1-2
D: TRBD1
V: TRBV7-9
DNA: TGTGCCAGCAGCTACTCCGGGACAGCAGACGGCTACACCTTC
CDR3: CASSYSGTADGYTF

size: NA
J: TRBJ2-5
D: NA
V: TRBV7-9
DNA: TGTGCCAGCAGCTTAGGGTGGGGGACAACTCAGGACCAAGAGACCCAGTACTTC
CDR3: CASSLGWGTTQDQETQYF

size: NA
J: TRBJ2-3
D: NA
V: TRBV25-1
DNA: TGTGCCAGCGAAGCATATACGCAGTATTTT
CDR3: CASEAYTQYF

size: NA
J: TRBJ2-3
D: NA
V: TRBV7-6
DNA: TGTGCCAGCAGCTTAGTTCTGCGGGGCAGCACAGATACGCAGTATTTT
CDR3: CASSLVLRGSTDTQYF

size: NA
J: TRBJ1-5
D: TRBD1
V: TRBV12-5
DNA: TGTGCTAGTGGTTTGCTAGCCATCGGGCAACTTGGGACAGAATATGGCAATCAGCCCCAGCATTTT
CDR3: CASGLLAIGQLGTEYGNQPQHF

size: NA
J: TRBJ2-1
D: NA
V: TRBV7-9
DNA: TGTGCCAGCAGCCCCCCGGGGAGCTCCTACAATGAGCAGTTCTTC
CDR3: CASSPPGSSYNEQFF

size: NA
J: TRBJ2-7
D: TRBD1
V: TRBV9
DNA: TGTGCCAGCAGCGAGGCGGGGACAGGGGGGGACTACGAGCAGTACTTC
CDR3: CASSEAGTGGDYEQYF

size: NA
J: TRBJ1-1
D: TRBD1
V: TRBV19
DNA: TGTGCCAGTAGTATCGGGACAGGGAGGGATACTGAAGCTTTCTTT
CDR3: CASSIGTGRDTEAFF

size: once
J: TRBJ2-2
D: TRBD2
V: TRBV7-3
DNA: TGTGCCAGCAGCTCGGACGGACTAGTTGGCGGGGAGCTGTTTTTT
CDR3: CASSSDGLVGGELFF

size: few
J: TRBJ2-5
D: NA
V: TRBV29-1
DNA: TGCAGCGTTGAAAACGGTCCGACCCAGTACTTC
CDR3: CSVENGPTQYF

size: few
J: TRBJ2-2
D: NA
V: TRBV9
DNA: TGTGCCAGCAGCGTAGTGGGAGTTCGGTCCGGGGAGCTGTTTTTT
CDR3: CASSVVGVRSGELFF

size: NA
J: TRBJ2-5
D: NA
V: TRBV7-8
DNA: TGTGCCAGCAGCTTAGACCACGGGACCGCTCAAGAGACCCAGTACTTC
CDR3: CASSLDHGTAQETQYF

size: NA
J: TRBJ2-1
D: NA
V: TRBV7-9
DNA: TGTGCCAGCAGCTTGGGGAGCTCTGACAATGAGCAGTTCTTC
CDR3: CASSLGSSDNEQFF

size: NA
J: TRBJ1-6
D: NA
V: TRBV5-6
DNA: TGTGCCAGCAGCTTGTCGGCCCCGAGCTCCTATAATTCACCCCTCCACTTT
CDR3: CASSLSAPSSYNSPLHF

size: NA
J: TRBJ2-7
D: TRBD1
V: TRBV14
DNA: TGTGCCAGCAGCCCCGGGACAGGGGCTGAAGAGCAGTACTTC
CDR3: CASSPGTGAEEQYF

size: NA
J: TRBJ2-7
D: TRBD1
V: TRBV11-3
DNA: TGTGCCAGCAGCCCAGGGACAGCCTACGAGCAGTACTTC
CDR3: CASSPGTAYEQYF

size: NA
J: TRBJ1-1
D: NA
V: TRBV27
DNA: TGTGCCAGCGCGAACGGGGCCCGCGAAAGGAACACTGAAGCTTTCTTT
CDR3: CASANGARERNTEAFF

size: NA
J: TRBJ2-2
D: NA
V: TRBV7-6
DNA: TGTGCCAGCAGCTTAGAATCGGGTGGGGGGAACACCGGGGAGCTGTTTTTT
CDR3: CASSLESGGGNTGELFF

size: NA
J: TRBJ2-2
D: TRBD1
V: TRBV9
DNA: TGTGCCAGCAGCATAGAGGACAGGGGGTTCACCGGGGAGCTGTTTTTT
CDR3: CASSIEDRGFTGELFF

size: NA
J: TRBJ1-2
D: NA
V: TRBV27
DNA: TGTGCCAGCAGTATTCGACAGGTTCCTCTCTATGGCTACACCTTC
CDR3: CASSIRQVPLYGYTF

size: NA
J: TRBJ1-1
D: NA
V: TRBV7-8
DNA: TGTGCCAGCAGCGAGGGTAGCACTGAAGCTTTCTTT
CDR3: CASSEGSTEAFF

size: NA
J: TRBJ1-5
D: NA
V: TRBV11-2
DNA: TGTGCCAGCAGCCCTTGGAGGGATCAGCCCCAGCATTTT
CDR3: CASSPWRDQPQHF

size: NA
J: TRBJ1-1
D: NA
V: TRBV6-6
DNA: TGTGCCAGCAGTTACTCGATGCGAGATCGAGGAGCTTTCTTT
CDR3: CASSYSMRDRGAFF

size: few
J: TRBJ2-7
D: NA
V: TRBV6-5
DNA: TGTGCCAGCAGTTCCCTTACAGGGACCCCTGTCTACGAGCAGTACTTC
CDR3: CASSSLTGTPVYEQYF

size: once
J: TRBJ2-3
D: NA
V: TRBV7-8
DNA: TGTGCCAGCAGGCGGGACACCAACACAGATACGCAGTATTTT
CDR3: CASRRDTNTDTQYF

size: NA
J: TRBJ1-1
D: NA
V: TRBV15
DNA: TGTGCCACCAGCAGAGGGACAGACCCGCGGGACACTGAAGCTTTCTTT
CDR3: CATSRGTDPRDTEAFF

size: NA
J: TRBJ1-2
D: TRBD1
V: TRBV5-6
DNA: TGTGCCAGCAGCTCGGAGACAGGGGGATTGGGCTACACCTTC
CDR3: CASSSETGGLGYTF

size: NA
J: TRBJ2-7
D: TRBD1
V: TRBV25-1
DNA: TGTGCCAGCAGTGAACTGACAGGGTCCTACGAGCAGTACTTC
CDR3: CASSELTGSYEQYF

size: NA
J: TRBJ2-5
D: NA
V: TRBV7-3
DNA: TGTGCCAGCAGCTTTGTTCCCTCGGGGGAAGAGACCCAGTACTTC
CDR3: CASSFVPSGEETQYF

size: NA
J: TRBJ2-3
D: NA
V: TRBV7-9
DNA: TGTGCCAGCAGCGGCCACAGGGCGGTCACGCAGTATTTT
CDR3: CASSGHRAVTQYF

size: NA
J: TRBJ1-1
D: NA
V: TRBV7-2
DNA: TGTGCCAGCAGCTTAGAACCATCCCCACCAACCTCATTCACTGAAGCTTTCTTT
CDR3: CASSLEPSPPTSFTEAFF

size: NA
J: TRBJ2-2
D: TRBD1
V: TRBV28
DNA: TGTGCCAGCAGTTTGGTGGGGACAGGGCTCACCGGGGAGCTGTTTTTT
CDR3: CASSLVGTGLTGELFF

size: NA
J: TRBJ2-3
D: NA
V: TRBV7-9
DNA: TGTGCCAGCAGCACGGGGGGCCTCACATGGTGGGATACGCAGTATTTT
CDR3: CASSTGGLTWWDTQYF

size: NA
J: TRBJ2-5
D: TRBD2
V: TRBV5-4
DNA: TGTGCCAGCAGGCACGTAGCGGGGGGGCTTCCAGAGACCCAGTACTTC
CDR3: CASRHVAGGLPETQYF

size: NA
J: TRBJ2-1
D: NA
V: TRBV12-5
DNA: TGTGCTAGTGGTTTGCCTCCTTACGGGACAAGGAACAATGAGCAGTTCTTC
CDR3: CASGLPPYGTRNNEQFF

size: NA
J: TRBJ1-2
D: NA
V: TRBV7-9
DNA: TGTGCCAGCAACCTGGACCCTCCTAACTATGGCTACACCTTC
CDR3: CASNLDPPNYGYTF

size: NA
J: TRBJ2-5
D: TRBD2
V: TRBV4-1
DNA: TGCGCCAGCGCCCGCTTACTAGCGGGGGGTCTGGAGACCCAGTACTTC
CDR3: CASARLLAGGLETQYF

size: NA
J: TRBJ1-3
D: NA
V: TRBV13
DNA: TGTGCCAGCAGCCTAGGGGCGGCTGGAAACACCATATATTTT
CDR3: CASSLGAAGNTIYF

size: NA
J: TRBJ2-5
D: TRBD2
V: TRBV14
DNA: TGTGCCAGCAGCGGGGGGGGGACCCAGTACTTC
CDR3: CASSGGGTQYF

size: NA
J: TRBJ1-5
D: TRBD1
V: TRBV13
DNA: TGTGCCAGCAGCTTGGGACAGGGAAATCAGCCCCAGCATTTT
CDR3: CASSLGQGNQPQHF

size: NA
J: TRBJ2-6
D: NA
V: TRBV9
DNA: TGTGCCAGCAGCGAATGGGGGGTCTCTGGGGCCAACGTCCTGACTTTC
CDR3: CASSEWGVSGANVLTF